This TCR beta chain derives from a study of PD-1 blockade in mismatch repair-deficient tumors. This clone was observed a handful of times. PCR or immunohistochemistry showed mismatch repair deficiency in every enrolled patient. Only in-frame clones appear in the TCRdb table, and some are missing; sequencing was by immunoSEQ multiplex PCR. This sample has tens of thousands of clones, with about 84% found just once. The sequences come from peripheral blood, collected 12 weeks after starting pembrolizumab. The clonotype was recovered from an adult with mismatch repair-deficient cancer.

The CDR3 sequence is CASSLGQGNTGELFF. The CDR3 region has the DNA TGTGCCAGCAGCCTGGGACAGGGGAACACCGGGGAGCTGTTTTTT. V usage is TRBV11-3 and J usage is TRBJ2-2; TRBD1 matches 9 bases. V gave up 5 bases and J gave up 1 base; unmatched junction bases: 2. The CDR3 contains 15 residues. Germline V gene data show CDR1 as SGHNT and CDR2 as YENEEA.